Listed below are T cell receptor beta chains from one sample, sequenced in a study of HIV-infected children after antiretroviral therapy interruption. TCRdb independently ran MiXCR on the 3' RACE reads; one entry per CDR3 protein. This repertoire shows 30,000 to 40,000 distinct CDR3 sequences, under 8% found once; its top ten account for more than 0.85%. The specimen was CD45RA+ CD4+ T cells from PBMCs, pooled from several time points, collected from a donor given antiretroviral therapy, either interrupted or continuous. The origin of the receptors is a pool of human donors with HIV. CDR3s include the opening cysteine and the closing phenylalanine or tryptophan. A D gene is named only where the DNA matches it firmly. Rows give clone size only sometimes, using once, few, many, or a class for an expanded clone.

j_call d_call clone_size v_call cdr3_nt cdr3_aa
TRBJ1-1 TRBD1 few TRBV11-2 TGTGCCAGCAGCCGAACCGGACAGGGAGGGGGTATGAACACTGAAGCTTTCTTT CASSRTGQGGGMNTEAFF
TRBJ2-4 - many TRBV23-1 TGCGCCAGCAGTCAGCCGGGACACCTAAAAGCCAAAAACATTCAGTACTTC CASSQPGHLKAKNIQYF
TRBJ2-1 - - TRBV6-2/TRBV6-3 TGTGCCAGCAGTTATATGGTCCGCAATGAGCAGTTCTTC CASSYMVRNEQFF
TRBJ2-5 TRBD1 few TRBV28 TGTGCCAGCAGTCCGGACAGGGGGCGCATAGAGACCCAGTACTTC CASSPDRGRIETQYF
TRBJ2-1 - - TRBV6-5 TGTGCCAGCACGGGGGCCTCGGGCTCCTACAATGAGCAGTTCTTC CASTGASGSYNEQFF
TRBJ2-2 - many TRBV19 TGTGCCAGCAGTCCGACAGCAAACACCGGGCAGCTCTACTTT CASSPTANTGQLYF
TRBJ2-1 - few TRBV29-1 TGCAGCACCCGCCCTATGGACTATCTCTACAATGAGCAGTTCTTC CSTRPMDYLYNEQFF
TRBJ2-7 - many TRBV4-3 TGCGCCAGCAGCCAAGAACCGCTCGACGAGCAGTACTTC CASSQEPLDEQYF
TRBJ1-3 TRBD1 many TRBV7-2 TGTGCCAGCAGCTTAGCCCGGACAGGGTCAGGAAACACCATATATTTT CASSLARTGSGNTIYF
TRBJ1-1 TRBD1 few TRBV10-3 TGTGCCATCAGGGCAGGGGGAAACACTGAAGCTTTCTTT CAIRAGGNTEAFF
TRBJ1-1 TRBD1 many TRBV20-1 TGCAGTGCTAGAGATAGAGGAGGGGGCCTGAACACTGAAGCTTTCTTT CSARDRGGGLNTEAFF
TRBJ2-1 - medium-sized TRBV30 TGTGCCTGGAATGACTGGGGCTATAACTATGCTGAGCAGTTCTTC CAWNDWGYNYAEQFF
TRBJ1-1 - few TRBV28 TGTGCCACCACGGGGAACACTGAAGCTTTCTTT CATTGNTEAFF
TRBJ1-5 - many TRBV6-5 TGTGCCAGCAGTTACTCGAGGAATCAGCCCCAGCATTTT CASSYSRNQPQHF
TRBJ1-1 - many TRBV5-6 TGTGCCAGCAGCTTGATTTTGGGGGCTGAAGCTTTCTTT CASSLILGAEAFF
TRBJ2-5 - medium-sized TRBV12-3/TRBV12-4 TGTGCAAGCAGCCCTGGGGGGAACCAAGACACCCAGTACTTT CASSPGGNQDTQYF
TRBJ1-1 - - TRBV15 TGTGCCACCAGCAGAGTGAGGGTTATCGCTGAAGCTTTCTTT CATSRVRVIAEAFF
TRBJ1-1 - many TRBV29-1 TGCAGCGTTGCGACAGTAAACACTGAAGCTTTCTTT CSVATVNTEAFF
TRBJ2-3 TRBD2 - TRBV27 TGTGCCAGCAGTTTATTCGCGGCTAGCGGGGGCACTAGCACAGATACGCAGTATTTT CASSLFAASGGTSTDTQYF
TRBJ1-6 TRBD1 few TRBV7-4 TGTGCCAGCAGCCGGGACAGGAGCCCCTACTCCTATAATTCACCCCTCCACTTT CASSRDRSPYSYNSPLHF
TRBJ2-3 TRBD2 few TRBV7-9 TGTGCCAGCAGGGGGGGACAGCCTTGGACTAGCGGGCAAAAGGCCTCCACAGATACGCAGTATTTT CASRGGQPWTSGQKASTDTQYF
TRBJ1-2 - many TRBV20-1 TGCAGTGCTACGGGGGCGGGTAACTATGGCTACACCTTC CSATGAGNYGYTF
TRBJ2-7 TRBD2 - TRBV12-3/TRBV12-4 TGTGCCAGCAGTACGGGGGGAGGGTACGAGCAGTACTTC CASSTGGGYEQYF
TRBJ2-6 TRBD2 once TRBV24-1 TGTGCCACCAGTGCCCCCCCGGGGGGGGGCTCTGGGGCCAACGTCCTGACTTTC CATSAPPGGGSGANVLTF
TRBJ2-1 - many TRBV20-1 TGCAGTGCGCCCCGTGATGTCCATGAGCAGTTCTTC CSAPRDVHEQFF
TRBJ2-2 - many TRBV6-6 TGTGCCAGCGGTGATCCAGGGGAGGTCACCGGGCAGCTCTACTTT CASGDPGEVTGQLYF
TRBJ2-3 - few TRBV7-2 TGTGCCAGCAGCCCGCAACCTAGCACAGATACGCAGTATTTT CASSPQPSTDTQYF
TRBJ2-2 - many TRBV18 TGTGCCAGCTCACCAGTAAAGCTCGACACCGGGGAGCTGTTTTTT CASSPVKLDTGELFF
TRBJ1-6 - many TRBV10-2 TGCGCCAGCAATCAAGCGGGGACCTATAATTCACCCCTCCACTTT CASNQAGTYNSPLHF